This TCR beta chain comes out of a study of Tregs in tolerant kidney transplant recipients. Study results and caveats: Tregs expanded with activated donor B cells seemed most donor-specific. Antigen-driven expansion was suggested because donor-specific Tregs expanded more than all Tregs in tolerant patients.

The assay was immunoSEQ multiplex PCR, and TCRdb's table has in-frame clones only and misses some. The repertoire holds about 50,000 clones, with roughly 90% as singletons. Concerning this clone: Antigen: not known.

Looked up from germline, CDR1 is GTSNPN and CDR2 is SVGIG (reference sequence). This CDR3 has 11 amino acids. The V end was cut by 0 bases, the J end by 8 bases, with 4 bases between. Recipients received nonmyeloablative bone marrow transplants from related graft donors, with transient mixed chimerism. Unstimulated regulatory T cells (CD4+CD25+CD127-), CD4+CD25- non-regulatory cells, CD4 and CD8 cells were FACS-sorted from thawed PBMCs. The sequences come from CD8+ T cells from blood (PBMCs), collected 12 months after the transplant. The chain combines TRBV30 with TRBJ2-2; D remains unclear. The source of this sequence is a human patient who received a combined kidney and bone marrow transplant. Some T cells may have come from the graft donor. The CDR3 nucleotides are TGTGCCTGGAGTGTATCTGGGGAGCTGTTTTTT. Encoded protein: CAWSVSGELFF.